This T cell receptor (beta chain) comes out of a study of blood T cell repertoires in COVID-19. TCRdb keeps only in-frame clones here, not all; method: immunoSEQ multiplex PCR. The sample contains under 150,000 clones, about 88% of which appear only once. Germline CDR1 SGHVS, CDR2 FQNEAQ. The CDR3 runs to 17 residues. The V and J ends lost 2 bases and 2 bases respectively, with 18 bases between them. This chain connects TRBV7-8 to TRBJ1-2; the D gene is possibly TRBD1 (6 bases). This TCR came from a woman in her forties or fifties who had recovered from COVID-19. The sequenced material came from PBMCs or T cells enriched from blood (not recorded which). This CDR3 reads CASSLRARGQSNYGYTF. In DNA form, the CDR3 reads TGTGCCAGCAGCTTAAGGGCCAGGGGACAATCCAACTATGGCTACACCTTC.